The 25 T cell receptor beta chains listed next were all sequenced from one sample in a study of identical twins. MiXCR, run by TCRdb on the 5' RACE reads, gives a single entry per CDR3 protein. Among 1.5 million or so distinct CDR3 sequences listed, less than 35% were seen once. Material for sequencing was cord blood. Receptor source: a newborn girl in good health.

The CDR3 coding sequence is TGTGCCAGCAGTGATGTATCGGGGCGGGGTAGCAATCAGCCCCAGCATTTT. This sequence encodes CASSDVSGRGSNQPQHF. V is TRBV6-1 and J is TRBJ1-5, with a weak D call TRBD1 (5 bases). This CDR3 is built from 17 residues. CDR1 is MNHNS, CDR2 SASEGT, per germline. Trimming removed 3 bases at V and 0 bases at J, with 15 bases between.

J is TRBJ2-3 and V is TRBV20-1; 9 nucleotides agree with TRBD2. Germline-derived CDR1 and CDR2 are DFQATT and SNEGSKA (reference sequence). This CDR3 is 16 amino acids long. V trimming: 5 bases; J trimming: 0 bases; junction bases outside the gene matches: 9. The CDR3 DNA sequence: TGCAGTGCTTCGGCTAGCGGGACGGCTAGCACAGATACGCAGTATTTT. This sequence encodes CSASASGTASTDTQYF.

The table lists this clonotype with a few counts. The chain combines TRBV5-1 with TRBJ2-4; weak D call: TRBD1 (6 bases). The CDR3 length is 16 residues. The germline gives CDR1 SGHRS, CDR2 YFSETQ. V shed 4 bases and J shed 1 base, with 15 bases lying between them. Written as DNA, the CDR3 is TGCGCCAGCAGCCTGGGAAACCAGGGGGCCAAAAACATTCAGTACTTC. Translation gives CASSLGNQGAKNIQYF. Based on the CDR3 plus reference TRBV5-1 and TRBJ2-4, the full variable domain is KAGVTQTPRYLIKTRGQQVTLSCSPISGHRSVSWYQQTPGQGLQFLFEYFSETQRNKGNFPGRFSGRQFSNSRSEMNVSTLELGDSALYLCASSLGNQGAKNIQYFGAGTRLSVL.

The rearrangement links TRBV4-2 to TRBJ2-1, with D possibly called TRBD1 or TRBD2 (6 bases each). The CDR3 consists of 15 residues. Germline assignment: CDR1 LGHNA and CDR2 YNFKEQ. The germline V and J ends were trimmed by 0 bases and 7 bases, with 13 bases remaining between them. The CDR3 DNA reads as TGTGCCAGCAGCCAAGATCCGGGGGCGGGGAATGAGCAGTTCTTC. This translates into CASSQDPGAGNEQFF.

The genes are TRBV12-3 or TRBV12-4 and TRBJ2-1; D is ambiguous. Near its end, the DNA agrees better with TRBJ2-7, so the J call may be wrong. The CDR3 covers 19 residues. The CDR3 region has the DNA TGTGCCAGCACCCCATCGGGCCATATCCGGCTCAGCTCCTACAATGAGCAGTACTTC. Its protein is CASTPSGHIRLSSYNEQYF.

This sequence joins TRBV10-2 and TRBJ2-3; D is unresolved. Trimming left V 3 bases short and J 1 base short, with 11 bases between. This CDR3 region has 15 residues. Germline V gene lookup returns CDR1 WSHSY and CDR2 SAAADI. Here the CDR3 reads CASSERAHGTDTQYF. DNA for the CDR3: TGCGCCAGCAGTGAAAGGGCGCACGGCACAGATACGCAGTATTTT.

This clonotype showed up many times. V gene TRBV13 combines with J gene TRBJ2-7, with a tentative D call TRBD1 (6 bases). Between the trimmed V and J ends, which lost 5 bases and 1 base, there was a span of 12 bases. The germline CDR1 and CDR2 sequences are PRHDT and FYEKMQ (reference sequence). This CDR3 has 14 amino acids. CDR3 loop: CASSHSGQSYEQYF. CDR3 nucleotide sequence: TGTGCCAGCAGCCACTCGGGACAATCCTACGAGCAGTACTTC.

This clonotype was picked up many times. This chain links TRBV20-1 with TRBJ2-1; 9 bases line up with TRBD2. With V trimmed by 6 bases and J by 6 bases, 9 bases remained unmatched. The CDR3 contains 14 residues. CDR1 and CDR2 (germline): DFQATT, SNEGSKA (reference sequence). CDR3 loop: CSAVAGDYPNEQFF. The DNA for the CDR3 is TGCAGTGCCGTAGCGGGGGACTACCCCAATGAGCAGTTCTTC.

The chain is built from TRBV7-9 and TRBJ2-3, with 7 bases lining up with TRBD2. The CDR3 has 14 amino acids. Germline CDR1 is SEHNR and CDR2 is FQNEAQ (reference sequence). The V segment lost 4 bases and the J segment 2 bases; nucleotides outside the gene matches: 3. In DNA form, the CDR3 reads TGTGCCAGCAGCTCGGGGGGATACACAGATACGCAGTATTTT. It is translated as CASSSGGYTDTQYF.

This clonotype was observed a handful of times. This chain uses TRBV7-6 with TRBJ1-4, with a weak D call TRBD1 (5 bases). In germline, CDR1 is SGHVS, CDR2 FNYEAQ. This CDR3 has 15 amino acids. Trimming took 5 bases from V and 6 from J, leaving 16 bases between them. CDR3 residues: CASSPKEQADEKLFF. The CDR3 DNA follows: TGTGCCAGCAGCCCCAAGGAACAGGCCGATGAAAAACTGTTTTTT.

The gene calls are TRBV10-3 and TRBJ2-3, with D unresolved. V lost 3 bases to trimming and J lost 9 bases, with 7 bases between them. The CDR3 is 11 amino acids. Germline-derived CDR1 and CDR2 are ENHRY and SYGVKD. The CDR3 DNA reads TGTGCCATCAGTGAAAGATCGACGCAGTATTTT. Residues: CAISERSTQYF.

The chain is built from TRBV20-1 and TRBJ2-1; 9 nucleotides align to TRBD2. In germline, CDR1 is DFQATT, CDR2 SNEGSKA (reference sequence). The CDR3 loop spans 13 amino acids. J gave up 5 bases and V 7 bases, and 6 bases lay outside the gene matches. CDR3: CSVLAGIDNEQFF. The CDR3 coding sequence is TGCAGTGTCCTAGCGGGGATTGACAATGAGCAGTTCTTC.

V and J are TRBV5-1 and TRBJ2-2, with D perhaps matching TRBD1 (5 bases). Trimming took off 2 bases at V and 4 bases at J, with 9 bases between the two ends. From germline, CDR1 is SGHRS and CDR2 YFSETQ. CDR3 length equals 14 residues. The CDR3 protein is CASSFTQGTGELFF. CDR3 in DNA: TGCGCCAGCAGCTTCACCCAGGGCACCGGGGAGCTGTTTTTT.

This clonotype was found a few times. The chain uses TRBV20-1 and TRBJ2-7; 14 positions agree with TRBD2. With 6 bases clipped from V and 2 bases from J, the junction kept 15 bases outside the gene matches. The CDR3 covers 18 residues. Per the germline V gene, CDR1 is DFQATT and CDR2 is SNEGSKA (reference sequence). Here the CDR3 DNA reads TGCAGTGCCCCTAAAGGGACTAGCGGGAGTCTTTGGACCTACGAGCAGTACTTC. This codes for CSAPKGTSGSLWTYEQYF.

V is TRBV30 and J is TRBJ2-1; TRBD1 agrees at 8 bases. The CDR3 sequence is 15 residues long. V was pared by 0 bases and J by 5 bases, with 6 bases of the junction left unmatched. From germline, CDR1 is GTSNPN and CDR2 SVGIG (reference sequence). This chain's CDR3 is CAWSVMGTGNNEQFF. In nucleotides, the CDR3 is TGTGCCTGGAGTGTTATGGGGACAGGAAACAATGAGCAGTTCTTC.

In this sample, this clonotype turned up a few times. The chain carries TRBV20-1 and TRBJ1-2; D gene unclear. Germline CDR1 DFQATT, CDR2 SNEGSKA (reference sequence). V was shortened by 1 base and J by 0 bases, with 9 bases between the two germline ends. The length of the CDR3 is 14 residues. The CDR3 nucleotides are TGCAGTGCTAGAGTAGGCAGTACTAACTATGGCTACACCTTC. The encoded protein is CSARVGSTNYGYTF.

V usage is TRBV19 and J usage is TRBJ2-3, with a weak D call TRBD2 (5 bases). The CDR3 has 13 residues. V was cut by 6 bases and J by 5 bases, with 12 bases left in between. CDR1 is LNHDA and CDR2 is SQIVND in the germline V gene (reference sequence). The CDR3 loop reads CASSTRRGDTQYF. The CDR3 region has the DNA TGTGCCAGTAGCACCCGACGGGGAGATACGCAGTATTTT.

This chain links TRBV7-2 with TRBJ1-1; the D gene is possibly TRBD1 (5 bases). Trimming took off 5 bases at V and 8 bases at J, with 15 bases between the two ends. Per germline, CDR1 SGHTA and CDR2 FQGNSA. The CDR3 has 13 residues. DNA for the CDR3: TGTGCCAGCAGCCCCCAGGGAGGGCTCGAAGCTTTCTTT. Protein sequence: CASSPQGGLEAFF.

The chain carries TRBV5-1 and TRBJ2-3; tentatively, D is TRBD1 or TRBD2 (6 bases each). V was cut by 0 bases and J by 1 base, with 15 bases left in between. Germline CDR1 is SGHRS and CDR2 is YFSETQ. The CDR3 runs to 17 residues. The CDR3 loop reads CASSLEQGLARTDTQYF. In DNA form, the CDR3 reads TGCGCCAGCAGCTTGGAACAGGGACTGGCACGCACAGATACGCAGTATTTT.

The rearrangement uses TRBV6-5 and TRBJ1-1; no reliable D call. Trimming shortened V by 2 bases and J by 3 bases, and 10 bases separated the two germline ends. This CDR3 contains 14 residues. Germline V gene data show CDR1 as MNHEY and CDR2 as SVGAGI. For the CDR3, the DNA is TGTGCCAGCAGTTACCTCGCAGGACACACTGAAGCTTTCTTT. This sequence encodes CASSYLAGHTEAFF.

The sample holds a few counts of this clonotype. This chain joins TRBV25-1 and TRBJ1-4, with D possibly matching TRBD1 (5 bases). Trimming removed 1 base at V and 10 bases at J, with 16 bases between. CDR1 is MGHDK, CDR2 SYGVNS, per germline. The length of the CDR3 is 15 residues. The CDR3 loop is CASSESGAGRRKLFF. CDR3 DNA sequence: TGTGCCAGCAGTGAATCTGGGGCGGGTCGGAGAAAACTGTTTTTT.

This chain's CDR3 is CSARDPAGGKNEQYF. CDR3 bases: TGCAGTGCTAGGGACCCAGCGGGGGGGAAGAATGAGCAGTACTTC. The chain combines TRBV20-1 with TRBJ2-1; 10 bases fit TRBD2. The J call may not be correct, given that the DNA end is closer to TRBJ2-7. The CDR3 has 15 amino acids. The germline CDR1 and CDR2 sequences are DFQATT and SNEGSKA (reference sequence).

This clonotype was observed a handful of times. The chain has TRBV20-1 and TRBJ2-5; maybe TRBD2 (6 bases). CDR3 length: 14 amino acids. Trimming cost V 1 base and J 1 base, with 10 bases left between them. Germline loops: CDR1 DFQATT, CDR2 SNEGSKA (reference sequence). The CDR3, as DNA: TGCAGTGCTAGAGGGTTGACTAGCCAAGAGACCCAGTACTTC. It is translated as CSARGLTSQETQYF.

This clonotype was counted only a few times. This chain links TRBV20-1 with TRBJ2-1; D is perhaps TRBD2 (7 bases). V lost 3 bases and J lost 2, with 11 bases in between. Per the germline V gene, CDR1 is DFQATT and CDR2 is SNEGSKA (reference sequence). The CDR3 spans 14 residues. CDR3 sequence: CSARSGGPYNEQFF. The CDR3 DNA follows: TGCAGTGCTAGGTCCGGGGGGCCCTACAATGAGCAGTTCTTC.

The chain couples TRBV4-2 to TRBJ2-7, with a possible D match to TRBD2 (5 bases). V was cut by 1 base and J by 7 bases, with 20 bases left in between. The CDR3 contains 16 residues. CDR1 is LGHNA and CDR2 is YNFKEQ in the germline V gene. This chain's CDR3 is CASSQVGRTLSHEQYF. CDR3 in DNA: TGTGCCAGCAGCCAAGTAGGCCGGACTTTATCCCATGAGCAGTACTTC.